Detailed here is one TCR beta chain. The target antigen is unknown. This record belongs to a study of Graves' ophthalmopathy and Graves' hyperthyroidism. Notes on the study in general: Forecasting of ophthalmopathy progression by the model achieved more than 70% sensitivity and more than 72% specificity.

The CDR3 has 15 residues. V dropped 4 bases and J dropped 1 base, with 14 bases sitting between them. Germline assignment: CDR1 SEHNR and CDR2 FQNEAQ (reference sequence). For repertoire sequencing, the TCR beta CDR3 regions were amplified from RNA transcripts. HTBI-primed RT-PCR formed the first round, and a multiplex PCR formed the second. TCRdb reprocessed the multiplex PCR reads via MiXCR and lists one record per CDR3 protein. This sample has 450,000 or so distinct CDR3 sequences, with 13% to 15% found just once. The receptor was derived from a woman aged 25 to 39 with Graves' ophthalmopathy. The J gene is TRBJ2-7, the V gene TRBV7-9; TRBD2 might be the D (5 bases). The sample consisted of blood. The chain's CDR3 is CASSSGIYGSYEQYF. In DNA form, the CDR3 reads TGTGCCAGCAGCTCCGGGATTTACGGGTCCTACGAGCAGTACTTC.